A selection of T cell receptor beta chains follows, all from one sample in a study of shared clonotypes between healthy human individuals. The table came from immunoSEQ multiplex PCR; TCRdb's copy has only in-frame clones and leaves some out. The sample yields roughly 2.5 million clones, more than 90% seen once. The sequenced sample was naive CD4+ T cells sorted from blood. Receptors originate from a man younger than 35 in good health. Both conserved end residues are part of each CDR3. A D gene is named only where the DNA matches it firmly. Clone size is stated in some rows and not others, as once, few, many or a class when expanded.

d_call: TRBD1; v_call: TRBV9; clone_size: -; j_call: TRBJ1-1; cdr3_aa: CASSTRQGGTEAFF; cdr3_nt: TGTGCCAGCAGCACACGACAGGGAGGAACTGAAGCTTTCTTT
d_call: -; v_call: TRBV5-4; clone_size: once; j_call: TRBJ2-7; cdr3_aa: CASSLENTRGPYEQYF; cdr3_nt: TGTGCCAGCAGCTTGGAGAATACCAGGGGCCCCTACGAGCAGTACTTC
d_call: -; v_call: TRBV9; clone_size: -; j_call: TRBJ2-3; cdr3_aa: CASSAGLTDTQYF; cdr3_nt: TGTGCCAGCAGCGCCGGCTTAACAGATACGCAGTATTTT
d_call: -; v_call: TRBV2; clone_size: few; j_call: TRBJ1-1; cdr3_aa: CASSEQGNTEAFF; cdr3_nt: TGTGCCAGCAGTGAACAGGGCAACACTGAAGCTTTCTTT
d_call: -; v_call: TRBV7-2; clone_size: -; j_call: TRBJ2-2; cdr3_aa: CASSLMGHMNTGELFF; cdr3_nt: TGTGCCAGCAGCTTAATGGGACATATGAACACCGGGGAGCTGTTTTTT
d_call: TRBD2; v_call: TRBV5-1; clone_size: -; j_call: TRBJ2-3; cdr3_aa: CASSESGLAGNTDTQYF; cdr3_nt: TGCGCCAGCAGCGAGAGCGGACTAGCGGGCAACACAGATACGCAGTATTTT
d_call: -; v_call: TRBV30; clone_size: -; j_call: TRBJ2-1; cdr3_aa: CAWAEGSEQFF; cdr3_nt: TGTGCCTGGGCAGAGGGTAGTGAGCAGTTCTTC
d_call: TRBD2; v_call: TRBV7-2; clone_size: -; j_call: TRBJ2-7; cdr3_aa: CASSLSGTTAGEQYF; cdr3_nt: TGTGCCAGCAGCTTATCAGGGACTACCGCCGGCGAGCAGTACTTC
d_call: -; v_call: TRBV6-5; clone_size: -; j_call: TRBJ2-3; cdr3_aa: CASSSSRDTQYF; cdr3_nt: TGTGCCAGCAGTTCCTCTAGGGATACGCAGTATTTT
d_call: -; v_call: TRBV6-5; clone_size: -; j_call: TRBJ2-2; cdr3_aa: CASSYTYNTGELFF; cdr3_nt: TGTGCCAGCAGTTACACATATAACACCGGGGAGCTGTTTTTT
d_call: -; v_call: TRBV13; clone_size: -; j_call: TRBJ2-1; cdr3_aa: CASSPPRPSSYNEQFF; cdr3_nt: TGTGCCAGCAGCCCCCCCCGACCGAGCTCCTACAATGAGCAGTTCTTC
d_call: -; v_call: TRBV5-1; clone_size: -; j_call: TRBJ1-1; cdr3_aa: CASTQRGLTATEAFF; cdr3_nt: TGCGCCAGCACCCAAAGGGGGTTGACGGCCACTGAAGCTTTCTTT
d_call: -; v_call: TRBV6-5; clone_size: -; j_call: TRBJ2-1; cdr3_aa: CASRRVPVSEQFF; cdr3_nt: TGTGCCAGCAGGCGGGTCCCAGTAAGTGAGCAGTTCTTC
d_call: TRBD1; v_call: TRBV18; clone_size: -; j_call: TRBJ1-5; cdr3_aa: CASSPQGGRSSNQPQHF; cdr3_nt: TGTGCCAGCTCACCGCAGGGGGGGCGGAGTAGCAATCAGCCCCAGCATTTT
d_call: TRBD1; v_call: TRBV28; clone_size: -; j_call: TRBJ2-1; cdr3_aa: CASSLGQGGYNEQFF; cdr3_nt: TGTGCCAGCAGTTTAGGACAGGGTGGGTACAATGAGCAGTTCTTC
d_call: -; v_call: TRBV5-4; clone_size: -; j_call: TRBJ1-1; cdr3_aa: CASSRMVGGGTEAFF; cdr3_nt: TGTGCCAGCAGCCGGATGGTAGGGGGAGGCACTGAAGCTTTCTTT
d_call: TRBD2; v_call: TRBV7-2; clone_size: -; j_call: TRBJ2-3; cdr3_aa: CASSPSGSPLTQYF; cdr3_nt: TGTGCCAGCAGCCCTAGCGGGAGTCCCCTTACGCAGTATTTT
d_call: -; v_call: TRBV19; clone_size: -; j_call: TRBJ2-2; cdr3_aa: CASSTKQELFF; cdr3_nt: TGTGCCAGTAGTACCAAGCAGGAGCTGTTTTTT
d_call: -; v_call: TRBV30; clone_size: few; j_call: TRBJ1-1; cdr3_aa: CAWSVDPGNTEAFF; cdr3_nt: TGTGCCTGGAGTGTAGACCCTGGGAACACTGAAGCTTTCTTT
d_call: TRBD1; v_call: TRBV30; clone_size: -; j_call: TRBJ2-1; cdr3_aa: CAWSRGYAYNEQFF; cdr3_nt: TGTGCCTGGAGCAGGGGGTACGCCTACAATGAGCAGTTCTTC
d_call: -; v_call: TRBV4-1; clone_size: -; j_call: TRBJ2-3; cdr3_aa: CASSRRPDQDTQYF; cdr3_nt: TGCGCCAGCAGCCGTCGACCGGATCAAGATACGCAGTATTTT
d_call: TRBD1; v_call: TRBV25-1; clone_size: -; j_call: TRBJ2-7; cdr3_aa: CASSNTGQHSEQYF; cdr3_nt: TGTGCCAGCAGTAACACGGGACAGCATAGCGAGCAGTACTTC
d_call: TRBD2; v_call: TRBV27; clone_size: -; j_call: TRBJ2-2; cdr3_aa: CASSRAGGSTGELFF; cdr3_nt: TGTGCCAGCAGTCGTGCGGGAGGGTCTACAGGGGAGCTGTTTTTT
d_call: -; v_call: TRBV7-9; clone_size: -; j_call: TRBJ2-1; cdr3_aa: CASSLEGTRTNEQFF; cdr3_nt: TGTGCCAGCAGCTTAGAAGGGACAAGGACCAATGAGCAGTTCTTC
d_call: -; v_call: TRBV6-1; clone_size: -; j_call: TRBJ2-7; cdr3_aa: CASSDVGGLGEQYF; cdr3_nt: TGTGCCAGCAGTGATGTGGGGGGCTTGGGCGAGCAGTACTTC
d_call: -; v_call: TRBV6-5; clone_size: few; j_call: TRBJ2-5; cdr3_aa: CASSYMETQYF; cdr3_nt: TGTGCCAGCAGTTACATGGAGACCCAGTACTTC
d_call: -; v_call: TRBV5-4; clone_size: -; j_call: TRBJ2-7; cdr3_aa: CASSLAGANEQYF; cdr3_nt: TGTGCCAGCAGTCTCGCAGGGGCCAACGAGCAGTACTTC
d_call: -; v_call: TRBV6-4; clone_size: -; j_call: TRBJ2-7; cdr3_aa: CASSSLRRVSYEQYF; cdr3_nt: TGTGCCAGCAGCTCTCTCCGGAGAGTCTCCTACGAGCAGTACTTC
d_call: TRBD1; v_call: TRBV5-4; clone_size: -; j_call: TRBJ1-5; cdr3_aa: CASSTGQGRDQPQHF; cdr3_nt: TGTGCCAGCAGCACGGGACAGGGTCGGGATCAGCCCCAGCATTTT
d_call: TRBD1; v_call: TRBV4-3; clone_size: -; j_call: TRBJ2-7; cdr3_aa: CASSLGTADYEQYF; cdr3_nt: TGCGCCAGCAGCCTAGGGACAGCCGACTACGAGCAGTACTTC
d_call: -; v_call: TRBV5-1; clone_size: -; j_call: TRBJ2-6; cdr3_aa: CASSLVAVGGANVLTF; cdr3_nt: TGCGCCAGCAGCTTGGTGGCGGTCGGCGGGGCCAACGTCCTGACTTTC
d_call: TRBD2; v_call: TRBV30; clone_size: -; j_call: TRBJ2-2; cdr3_aa: CAWSVQAGVGGELFF; cdr3_nt: TGTGCCTGGAGTGTTCAGGCGGGAGTGGGCGGGGAGCTGTTTTTT
d_call: -; v_call: TRBV19; clone_size: -; j_call: TRBJ1-5; cdr3_aa: CASSIDRDAGNNQPQHF; cdr3_nt: TGTGCCAGTAGTATAGATCGGGATGCAGGGAACAATCAGCCCCAGCATTTT
d_call: -; v_call: TRBV28; clone_size: once; j_call: TRBJ2-5; cdr3_aa: CASSLSAGEGTQYF; cdr3_nt: TGTGCCAGCAGTTTGTCAGCAGGGGAAGGGACCCAGTACTTC
d_call: TRBD1; v_call: TRBV4-1; clone_size: -; j_call: TRBJ1-4; cdr3_aa: CASSRGTGNEKLFF; cdr3_nt: TGCGCCAGCAGCCGAGGGACAGGGAATGAAAAACTGTTTTTT
d_call: -; v_call: TRBV7-8; clone_size: -; j_call: TRBJ2-1; cdr3_aa: CASSPGAGRYNEQFF; cdr3_nt: TGTGCCAGCAGCCCCGGGGCAGGGCGGTACAATGAGCAGTTCTTC
d_call: TRBD1; v_call: TRBV28; clone_size: -; j_call: TRBJ1-5; cdr3_aa: CASTFRQGGFGNQPQHF; cdr3_nt: TGTGCCAGCACTTTTAGGCAGGGGGGATTTGGCAATCAGCCCCAGCATTTT
d_call: -; v_call: TRBV9; clone_size: -; j_call: TRBJ1-2; cdr3_aa: CASSVWGGKDYTF; cdr3_nt: TGTGCCAGCAGCGTCTGGGGGGGTAAAGACTACACCTTC
d_call: -; v_call: TRBV9; clone_size: -; j_call: TRBJ1-5; cdr3_aa: CASSADGASLQPQHF; cdr3_nt: TGTGCCAGCAGCGCTGACGGGGCGTCTTTGCAGCCCCAGCATTTT
d_call: -; v_call: TRBV6-5; clone_size: few; j_call: TRBJ1-1; cdr3_aa: CASGGVGTEAFF; cdr3_nt: TGTGCCAGCGGGGGCGTTGGGACTGAAGCTTTCTTT
d_call: TRBD2; v_call: TRBV19; clone_size: -; j_call: TRBJ2-1; cdr3_aa: CASSMTLAGATVNEQFF; cdr3_nt: TGTGCCAGTAGTATGACGCTAGCGGGGGCTACAGTCAATGAGCAGTTCTTC
d_call: -; v_call: TRBV4-1; clone_size: -; j_call: TRBJ2-1; cdr3_aa: CASSQVNSGNEQFF; cdr3_nt: TGCGCCAGCTCACAGGTGAACTCCGGCAATGAGCAGTTCTTC
d_call: -; v_call: TRBV7-8; clone_size: few; j_call: TRBJ1-3; cdr3_aa: CASSFSRAGNTIYF; cdr3_nt: TGTGCCAGCAGCTTCAGTAGGGCTGGAAACACCATATATTTT
d_call: -; v_call: TRBV19; clone_size: -; j_call: TRBJ2-3; cdr3_aa: CASRQGSTDTQYF; cdr3_nt: TGTGCCAGTAGACAGGGTTCCACAGATACGCAGTATTTT
d_call: -; v_call: TRBV9; clone_size: -; j_call: TRBJ1-1; cdr3_aa: CASTLSGHMNTEAFF; cdr3_nt: TGTGCCAGCACCCTCTCGGGACACATGAACACTGAAGCTTTCTTT
d_call: -; v_call: TRBV30; clone_size: -; j_call: TRBJ1-1; cdr3_aa: CAWSDDLKAFF; cdr3_nt: TGTGCCTGGAGTGACGACCTAAAAGCTTTCTTT
d_call: TRBD2; v_call: TRBV27; clone_size: once; j_call: TRBJ2-7; cdr3_aa: CASSLTSGGPNSYEQYF; cdr3_nt: TGTGCCAGCAGCCTCACTAGCGGGGGGCCGAACTCCTACGAGCAGTACTTC